These T cell receptor beta chains were read from a single sample in a study of T cells after yellow fever vaccination. TCRdb called the 5' RACE reads again in MiXCR, with one record for every CDR3 protein. The data hold 500,000 to 650,000 distinct CDR3 sequences, with more than 9% observed a single time. Sequences were derived from PBMCs, sampled on the day of the yellow fever booster vaccination. These receptors came from a man aged 25-45 years who received the YFV17D yellow fever vaccine. Both conserved end residues are part of each CDR3. Each record gives: clone size, D gene, V gene, J gene, CDR3 DNA, CDR3 protein. D genes are given only for firm matches. Clone size is not always given. Where it is, it says once, few, many or a class for expanded clones.

clone_size: few; d_call: -; v_call: TRBV29-1; j_call: TRBJ2-3; cdr3_nt: TGCAGCGTCGCTGATGGATCTGCAGATACGCAGTATTTT; cdr3_aa: CSVADGSADTQYF
clone_size: -; d_call: TRBD1; v_call: TRBV5-1; j_call: TRBJ2-5; cdr3_nt: TGCGCCAGCAGCTTGGTAGCCGGGACAGAAGAGACCCAGTACTTC; cdr3_aa: CASSLVAGTEETQYF
clone_size: few; d_call: -; v_call: TRBV27; j_call: TRBJ1-3; cdr3_nt: TGTGCCAGCAGAAAGGACCCATTCAACTCTGGAAACACCATATATTTT; cdr3_aa: CASRKDPFNSGNTIYF
clone_size: few; d_call: TRBD1; v_call: TRBV5-1; j_call: TRBJ1-6; cdr3_nt: TGCGCCAGCAGCTTGGAAGGGACAGAGGATTCACCCCTCCACTTT; cdr3_aa: CASSLEGTEDSPLHF
clone_size: few; d_call: -; v_call: TRBV5-1; j_call: TRBJ1-1; cdr3_nt: TGCGCCAGCAGCTATCGGACACCGAACACTGAAGCTTTCTTT; cdr3_aa: CASSYRTPNTEAFF
clone_size: few; d_call: -; v_call: TRBV12-3/TRBV12-4; j_call: TRBJ2-5; cdr3_nt: TGTGCCAGCAGTTTATCTAGCGCGGAGACCCAGTACTTC; cdr3_aa: CASSLSSAETQYF
clone_size: -; d_call: -; v_call: TRBV25-1; j_call: TRBJ2-7; cdr3_nt: TGTGCCAGCAGTGGCCAAAGGGGGACCAGCTCCTACGAGCAGTACTTC; cdr3_aa: CASSGQRGTSSYEQYF
clone_size: many; d_call: TRBD1; v_call: TRBV12-3/TRBV12-4; j_call: TRBJ2-2; cdr3_nt: TGTGCCAGCACCCAGACAGGGACCGGGGAGCTGTTTTTT; cdr3_aa: CASTQTGTGELFF
clone_size: -; d_call: TRBD2; v_call: TRBV7-2; j_call: TRBJ2-5; cdr3_nt: TGTGCCAGCAGCTTAATACCACTAGCGGGAACTGGGGAGACCCAGTGCTTC; cdr3_aa: CASSLIPLAGTGETQCF
clone_size: few; d_call: TRBD2; v_call: TRBV11-1; j_call: TRBJ2-1; cdr3_nt: TGTGCCAGCAGCTTAGCGGAAGCGGGAGTCTACAATGAGCAGTTCTTC; cdr3_aa: CASSLAEAGVYNEQFF
clone_size: -; d_call: -; v_call: TRBV18; j_call: TRBJ2-7; cdr3_nt: TGTGCCAGCTCACCAAACAGTGGTTCCTACGAGCAGTACTTC; cdr3_aa: CASSPNSGSYEQYF
clone_size: few; d_call: -; v_call: TRBV6-2/TRBV6-3; j_call: TRBJ2-6; cdr3_nt: TGTGCCAGCAGTTACGGCCAGCCAGGCTCTGGGGCCAACGTCCTGACTTTC; cdr3_aa: CASSYGQPGSGANVLTF
clone_size: few; d_call: -; v_call: TRBV7-2; j_call: TRBJ1-1; cdr3_nt: TGTGCCAGCAGCTTAGGGTCCGCCGTGAACACTGAAGCTTTCTTT; cdr3_aa: CASSLGSAVNTEAFF
clone_size: -; d_call: TRBD1; v_call: TRBV29-1; j_call: TRBJ2-1; cdr3_nt: TGCAGCGCTGTTGACAGGGACGCCTACAATGAGCAGTTCTTC; cdr3_aa: CSAVDRDAYNEQFF
clone_size: few; d_call: -; v_call: TRBV11-2; j_call: TRBJ2-7; cdr3_nt: TGTGCCAGCAGCCCTCTCCCCCCTCGCCCCGGGAAGCGCGTACACGAGCAGTACTTC; cdr3_aa: CASSPLPPRPGKRVHEQYF
clone_size: many; d_call: -; v_call: TRBV5-6; j_call: TRBJ1-3; cdr3_nt: TGTGCCAGCAGCTCCGACCCCGGGTCTGGAAACACCATATATTTT; cdr3_aa: CASSSDPGSGNTIYF
clone_size: few; d_call: TRBD2; v_call: TRBV27; j_call: TRBJ2-3; cdr3_nt: TGTGCCAGCAGTCTTTCTACCGGGACTAGCGAAGATACGCAGTATTTT; cdr3_aa: CASSLSTGTSEDTQYF
clone_size: few; d_call: -; v_call: TRBV3-1; j_call: TRBJ2-5; cdr3_nt: TGTGCCAGCAGCCAAGAGGCTAGGCCGCGGCAGGGGCTTTTGGAGACCCAGTACTTC; cdr3_aa: CASSQEARPRQGLLETQYF
clone_size: -; d_call: -; v_call: TRBV3-1; j_call: TRBJ2-1; cdr3_nt: TGTGCCAGCAGCCAAGGACTCCAGGGGGGGGTAAATGAGCAGTTCTTC; cdr3_aa: CASSQGLQGGVNEQFF
clone_size: few; d_call: -; v_call: TRBV5-1; j_call: TRBJ2-2; cdr3_nt: TGCGCCAGCAGCTTGGATATCTCCACCGGGGAGCTGTTTTTT; cdr3_aa: CASSLDISTGELFF
clone_size: -; d_call: -; v_call: TRBV6-6; j_call: TRBJ1-5; cdr3_nt: TGTGCCAGCAGACCCTGGATCGATCAGCCCCAGCATTTT; cdr3_aa: CASRPWIDQPQHF
clone_size: -; d_call: TRBD1; v_call: TRBV4-3; j_call: TRBJ2-2; cdr3_nt: TGCGCCAGCAGCCCCGGGCCAGGGGGTGGTTTGAGTCCCACCGGGGAGCTGTTTTTT; cdr3_aa: CASSPGPGGGLSPTGELFF
clone_size: -; d_call: -; v_call: TRBV4-3; j_call: TRBJ1-6; cdr3_nt: TGCGCCAGCAGCCAGCAAGATAATTCACCCCTCCACTTT; cdr3_aa: CASSQQDNSPLHF
clone_size: few; d_call: -; v_call: TRBV19; j_call: TRBJ2-5; cdr3_nt: TGTGCCAGTAGTGAGGCGGGACAAGAGACCCAGTACTTC; cdr3_aa: CASSEAGQETQYF
clone_size: -; d_call: -; v_call: TRBV7-9; j_call: TRBJ2-5; cdr3_nt: TGTGCCAGCAGCCGGCGAGTCTCAGATCAAGAGACCCAGTACTTC; cdr3_aa: CASSRRVSDQETQYF
clone_size: few; d_call: -; v_call: TRBV6-2/TRBV6-3; j_call: TRBJ1-4; cdr3_nt: TGTGCCAGCAGTTACTCGAGGGGCACGGAATTAAGGCCCCTGGATGAAAAACTGTTTTTT; cdr3_aa: CASSYSRGTELRPLDEKLFF
clone_size: few; d_call: TRBD2; v_call: TRBV20-1; j_call: TRBJ2-1; cdr3_nt: TGCAGTGCTAGAGCCGGGGCTAGCGGGGAAGGAAAGCAGTTCTTC; cdr3_aa: CSARAGASGEGKQFF
clone_size: few; d_call: TRBD2; v_call: TRBV5-4; j_call: TRBJ2-1; cdr3_nt: TGTGCCAGCAGCCCTCCCGGGACTAGCGGGAGCAATGAGCAGTTCTTC; cdr3_aa: CASSPPGTSGSNEQFF
clone_size: -; d_call: TRBD2; v_call: TRBV12-3/TRBV12-4; j_call: TRBJ2-3; cdr3_nt: TGTGCCAGCAGTTTAGGAGACCGGACTAGCGGGACAGATACGCAGTATTTT; cdr3_aa: CASSLGDRTSGTDTQYF
clone_size: -; d_call: TRBD2; v_call: TRBV5-1; j_call: TRBJ2-3; cdr3_nt: TGCGCCAGCACCCACGGACTAGCGGGACGAGATACGCAGTATTTT; cdr3_aa: CASTHGLAGRDTQYF
clone_size: few; d_call: -; v_call: TRBV6-2/TRBV6-3; j_call: TRBJ2-6; cdr3_nt: TGTGCCAGCAGTTACTCGGCCAACGTCCTGACTTTC; cdr3_aa: CASSYSANVLTF
clone_size: many; d_call: -; v_call: TRBV6-2/TRBV6-3; j_call: TRBJ2-1; cdr3_nt: TGTGCCAGCAGTACTGGAGGTGGTATTTACAATGAGCAGTTCTTC; cdr3_aa: CASSTGGGIYNEQFF
clone_size: -; d_call: -; v_call: TRBV29-1; j_call: TRBJ2-5; cdr3_nt: TGCAGCGCCCAAGGGTTGGCGGTAGAGACCCAGTACTTC; cdr3_aa: CSAQGLAVETQYF
clone_size: -; d_call: -; v_call: TRBV6-2/TRBV6-3; j_call: TRBJ2-1; cdr3_nt: TGTGCCAGCAGTGACACGAAAACCTACAATGAGCAGTTCTTC; cdr3_aa: CASSDTKTYNEQFF
clone_size: -; d_call: -; v_call: TRBV5-1; j_call: TRBJ2-1; cdr3_nt: TGCGCCAGCAGCTTGGCACGTACGGGGGAGCAGTTCTTC; cdr3_aa: CASSLARTGEQFF
clone_size: -; d_call: -; v_call: TRBV15; j_call: TRBJ2-7; cdr3_nt: TGTGCCACCAGCAGAGAACAATCCTACGAGCAGTACTTC; cdr3_aa: CATSREQSYEQYF
clone_size: many; d_call: TRBD2; v_call: TRBV12-3/TRBV12-4; j_call: TRBJ2-7; cdr3_nt: TGTGCCAGCAGTATAACTAGCGGATCCTACGAGCAGTACTTC; cdr3_aa: CASSITSGSYEQYF
clone_size: few; d_call: -; v_call: TRBV28; j_call: TRBJ1-6; cdr3_nt: TGTGCCAGCAGTTTGGCCGGTAGTAATTCACCCCTCCACTTT; cdr3_aa: CASSLAGSNSPLHF
clone_size: -; d_call: TRBD2; v_call: TRBV7-3; j_call: TRBJ2-5; cdr3_nt: TGTGCCAGCAGCTTAACGGAAAAGGGAGGGCAAGAGACCCAGTACTTC; cdr3_aa: CASSLTEKGGQETQYF
clone_size: few; d_call: TRBD1; v_call: TRBV20-1; j_call: TRBJ2-7; cdr3_nt: TGCAGTGCCGAGGGGGACAGATACTACGAGCGGTACTTC; cdr3_aa: CSAEGDRYYERYF
clone_size: -; d_call: -; v_call: TRBV6-1; j_call: TRBJ2-7; cdr3_nt: TGTGCCAGCCGAAAAGACGAGCAGTACTTC; cdr3_aa: CASRKDEQYF
clone_size: few; d_call: TRBD2; v_call: TRBV3-1; j_call: TRBJ2-3; cdr3_nt: TGTGCCAGCAGCCAAGTTAGCGGGAGTTCGGTCCTAATCACGCAGTATTTT; cdr3_aa: CASSQVSGSSVLITQYF
clone_size: -; d_call: -; v_call: TRBV12-3/TRBV12-4; j_call: TRBJ2-5; cdr3_nt: TGTGCCAGCAGTTTCGGTTCCCGCGAGACCCAGTACTTC; cdr3_aa: CASSFGSRETQYF
clone_size: -; d_call: -; v_call: TRBV28; j_call: TRBJ2-1; cdr3_nt: TGTGCCAGCTTAAATAGAGTAGAGGCAAACAATGAGCAGTTCTTC; cdr3_aa: CASLNRVEANNEQFF
clone_size: few; d_call: TRBD2; v_call: TRBV10-3; j_call: TRBJ2-3; cdr3_nt: TGTGCCATCAGTGGAGTCGGGACTAGCGGGTCAGATACGCAGTATTTT; cdr3_aa: CAISGVGTSGSDTQYF
clone_size: -; d_call: -; v_call: TRBV27; j_call: TRBJ1-2; cdr3_nt: TGTGCCAGCAGTTCACAGGTTCCCACTAACTATGGCTACACCTTC; cdr3_aa: CASSSQVPTNYGYTF
clone_size: few; d_call: -; v_call: TRBV7-2; j_call: TRBJ2-7; cdr3_nt: TGTGCCAGCAGCCCCCAGTCGCCCGAGCAGTACTTC; cdr3_aa: CASSPQSPEQYF
clone_size: many; d_call: TRBD1; v_call: TRBV2; j_call: TRBJ2-5; cdr3_nt: TGTGCCAGCACCAGAGTGGCAGGGGGCGAAGAGACCCAGTACTTC; cdr3_aa: CASTRVAGGEETQYF
clone_size: few; d_call: -; v_call: TRBV20-1; j_call: TRBJ2-7; cdr3_nt: TGCAGTGCTAGACGGGAGCCAGGCAGCGAGCAGTACTTC; cdr3_aa: CSARREPGSEQYF
clone_size: many; d_call: TRBD2; v_call: TRBV7-2; j_call: TRBJ2-1; cdr3_nt: TGTGCCAGCAGCTTAGTAGGGCGCTGGACTAGCGGGAGGGCCTATGAGCAGTTCTTC; cdr3_aa: CASSLVGRWTSGRAYEQFF
clone_size: -; d_call: -; v_call: TRBV7-8; j_call: TRBJ2-5; cdr3_nt: TGTGCCAGCAGCCGGGACATAAAAGAGACCCAGTACTTC; cdr3_aa: CASSRDIKETQYF
clone_size: -; d_call: TRBD2; v_call: TRBV5-5; j_call: TRBJ2-2; cdr3_nt: TGTGCCAGCAGTTCCGGGACTACACCTCGACTGAACACCGGGGAGCTGTTTTTT; cdr3_aa: CASSSGTTPRLNTGELFF